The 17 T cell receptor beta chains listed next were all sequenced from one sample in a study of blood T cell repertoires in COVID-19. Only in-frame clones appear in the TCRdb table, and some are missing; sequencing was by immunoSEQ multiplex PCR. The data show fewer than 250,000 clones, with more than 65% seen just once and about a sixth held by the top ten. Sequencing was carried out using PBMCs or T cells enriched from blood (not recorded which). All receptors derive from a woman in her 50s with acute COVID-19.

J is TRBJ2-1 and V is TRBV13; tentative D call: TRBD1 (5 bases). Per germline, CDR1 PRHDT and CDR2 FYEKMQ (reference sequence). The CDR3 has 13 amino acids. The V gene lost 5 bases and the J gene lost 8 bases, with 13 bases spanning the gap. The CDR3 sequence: CASSPARVHEQFF. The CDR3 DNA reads TGTGCCAGCAGCCCCGCCAGGGTCCATGAGCAGTTCTTC.

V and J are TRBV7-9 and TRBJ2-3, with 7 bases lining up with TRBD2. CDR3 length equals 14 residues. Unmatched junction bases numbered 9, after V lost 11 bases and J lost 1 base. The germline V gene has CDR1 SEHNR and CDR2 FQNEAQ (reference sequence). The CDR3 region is CASPDRGGTDTQYF. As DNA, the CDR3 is TGTGCCTCCCCGGATCGGGGGGGCACAGATACGCAGTATTTT.

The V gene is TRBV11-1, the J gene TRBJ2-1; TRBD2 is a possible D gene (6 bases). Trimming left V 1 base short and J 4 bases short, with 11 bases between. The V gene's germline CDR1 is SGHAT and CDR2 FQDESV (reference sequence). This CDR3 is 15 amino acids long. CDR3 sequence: CASSLGGLNYNEQFF. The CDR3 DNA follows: TGTGCCAGCAGCTTAGGAGGACTAAATTACAATGAGCAGTTCTTC.

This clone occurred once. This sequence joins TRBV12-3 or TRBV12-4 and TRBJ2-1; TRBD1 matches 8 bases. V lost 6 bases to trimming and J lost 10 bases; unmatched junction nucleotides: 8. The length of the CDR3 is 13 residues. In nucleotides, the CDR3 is TGTGCCAGCAGACCCACAGGGGGTGGGGAGCAGTTCTTC. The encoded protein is CASRPTGGGEQFF.

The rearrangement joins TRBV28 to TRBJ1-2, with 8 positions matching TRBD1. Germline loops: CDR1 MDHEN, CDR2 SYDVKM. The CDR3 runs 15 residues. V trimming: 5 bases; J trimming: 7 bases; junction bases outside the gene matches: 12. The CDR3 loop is CASSQMDRARFGYTF. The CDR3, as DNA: TGTGCCAGCAGTCAAATGGACAGGGCAAGATTTGGCTACACCTTC.

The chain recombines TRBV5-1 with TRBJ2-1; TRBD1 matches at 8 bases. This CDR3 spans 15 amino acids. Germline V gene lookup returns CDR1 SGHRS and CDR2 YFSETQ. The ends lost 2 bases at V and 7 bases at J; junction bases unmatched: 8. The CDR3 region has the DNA TGCGCCAGCAGCTTACCAATACAGGGGGGAAATGAGCAGTTCTTC. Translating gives CASSLPIQGGNEQFF.

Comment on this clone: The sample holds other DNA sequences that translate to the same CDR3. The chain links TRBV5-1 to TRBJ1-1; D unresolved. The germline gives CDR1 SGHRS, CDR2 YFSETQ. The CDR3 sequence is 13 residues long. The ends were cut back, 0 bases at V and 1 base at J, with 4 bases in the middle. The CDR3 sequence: CASSLARNTEAFF. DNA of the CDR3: TGCGCCAGCAGCTTGGCCAGGAACACTGAAGCTTTCTTT.

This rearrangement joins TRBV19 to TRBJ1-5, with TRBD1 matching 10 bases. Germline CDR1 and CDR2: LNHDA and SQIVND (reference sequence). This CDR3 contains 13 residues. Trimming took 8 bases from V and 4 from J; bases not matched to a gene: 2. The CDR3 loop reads CASGDRGNQPQHF. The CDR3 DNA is TGTGCCAGTGGGGACAGGGGAAATCAGCCCCAGCATTTT.

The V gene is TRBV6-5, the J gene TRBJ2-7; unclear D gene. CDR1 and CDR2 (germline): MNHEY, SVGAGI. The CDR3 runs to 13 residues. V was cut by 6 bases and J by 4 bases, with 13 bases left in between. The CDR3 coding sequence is TGTGCCAGCAGCTCCACTTCCCTATACGAGCAGTACGTC. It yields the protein CASSSTSLYEQYV.

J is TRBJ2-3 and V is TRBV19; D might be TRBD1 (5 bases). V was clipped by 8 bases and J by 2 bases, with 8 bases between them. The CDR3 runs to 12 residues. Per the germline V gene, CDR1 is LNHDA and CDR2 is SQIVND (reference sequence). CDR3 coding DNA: TGTGCCAGTCAGGGTTTCACAGATACGCAGTATTTT. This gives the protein CASQGFTDTQYF.

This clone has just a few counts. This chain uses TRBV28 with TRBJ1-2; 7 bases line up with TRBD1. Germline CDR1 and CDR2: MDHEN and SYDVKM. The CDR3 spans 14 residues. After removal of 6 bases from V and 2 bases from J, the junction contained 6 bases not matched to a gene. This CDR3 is CASRLQGYNYGYTF. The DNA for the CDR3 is TGTGCCAGCAGGCTACAGGGGTACAACTATGGCTACACCTTC.

The CDR3 nucleotides read TGTGCCAGCAGCCCCCGGAGCTCCTATAATTCACCCCTCCACTTT. It translates to CASSPRSSYNSPLHF. The chain is built from TRBV9 and TRBJ1-6, with D uncertain. Germline V CDR1 and CDR2: SGDLS, YYNGEE. V shed 4 bases and J shed 0 bases, with 8 bases lying between them. There are 15 residues in the CDR3.

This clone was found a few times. The chain's CDR3 is CASSSQVSTGRYSPLHF. The DNA of the CDR3 is TGCGCCAGCAGCTCGCAGGTATCGACAGGGAGATATTCACCCCTCCACTTT. The J gene is TRBJ1-6, the V gene TRBV5-1; 7 positions match TRBD1. The germline CDR1 and CDR2 sequences are SGHRS and YFSETQ. The CDR3 has 17 residues. The V and J ends lost 3 bases and 8 bases, in that order; junction bases with no gene match: 14.

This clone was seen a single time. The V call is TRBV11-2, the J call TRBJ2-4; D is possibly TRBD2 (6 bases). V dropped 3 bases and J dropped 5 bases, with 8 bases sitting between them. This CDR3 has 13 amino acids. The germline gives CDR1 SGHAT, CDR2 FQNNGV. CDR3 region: CASSFSGENIQYF. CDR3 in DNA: TGTGCCAGCAGCTTCTCGGGGGAAAACATTCAGTACTTC.

The CDR3 spells CSASLSGQSSQPQHF. CDR3 coding DNA: TGCAGTGCTAGTTTGAGTGGACAGTCCAGTCAGCCCCAGCATTTT. V gene TRBV20-1 combines with J gene TRBJ1-5, with D possibly being TRBD1 (6 bases). The CDR3 length is 15 residues. Between the trimmed V and J ends, which lost 3 bases and 6 bases, there was a span of 18 bases. Germline V lookup: CDR1 DFQATT, CDR2 SNEGSKA (reference sequence).

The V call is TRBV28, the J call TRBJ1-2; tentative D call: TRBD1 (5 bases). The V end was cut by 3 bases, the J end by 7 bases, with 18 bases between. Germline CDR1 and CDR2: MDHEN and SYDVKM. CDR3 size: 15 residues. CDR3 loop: CASSFGQPYQGGYTF. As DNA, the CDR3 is TGTGCCAGCAGTTTTGGGCAGCCCTACCAGGGTGGCTACACCTTC.

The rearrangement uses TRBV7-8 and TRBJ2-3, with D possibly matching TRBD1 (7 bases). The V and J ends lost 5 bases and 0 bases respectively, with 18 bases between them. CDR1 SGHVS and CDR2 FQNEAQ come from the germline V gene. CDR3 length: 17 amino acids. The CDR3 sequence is CASSLWAGQSSTDTQYF. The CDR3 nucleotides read TGTGCCAGCAGCCTTTGGGCGGGACAGTCTAGCACAGATACGCAGTATTTT.